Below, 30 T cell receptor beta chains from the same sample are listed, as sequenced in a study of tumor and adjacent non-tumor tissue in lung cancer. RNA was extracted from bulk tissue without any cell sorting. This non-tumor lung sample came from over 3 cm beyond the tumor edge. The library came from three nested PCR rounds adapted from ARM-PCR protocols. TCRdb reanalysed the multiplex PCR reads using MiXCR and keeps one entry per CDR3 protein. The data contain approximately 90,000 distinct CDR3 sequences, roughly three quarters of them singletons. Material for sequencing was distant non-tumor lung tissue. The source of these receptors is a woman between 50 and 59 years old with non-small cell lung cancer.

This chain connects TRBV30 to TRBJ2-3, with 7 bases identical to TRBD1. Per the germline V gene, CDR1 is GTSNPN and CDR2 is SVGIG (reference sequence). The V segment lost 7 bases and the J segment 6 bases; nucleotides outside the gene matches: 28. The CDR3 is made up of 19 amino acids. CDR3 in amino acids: CASHPLDRAARSGTDTQYF. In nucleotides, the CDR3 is TGTGCCTCTCACCCCCTCGACAGGGCAGCGCGCTCGGGGACGGATACGCAGTATTTT. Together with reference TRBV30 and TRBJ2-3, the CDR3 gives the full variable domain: SQTIHQWPATLVQPVGSPLSLECTVEGTSNPNLYWYRQAAGRGLQLLFYSVGIGQISSEVPQNLSASRPQDRQFILSSKKLLLSDSGFYLCASHPLDRAARSGTDTQYFGPGTRLTVL.

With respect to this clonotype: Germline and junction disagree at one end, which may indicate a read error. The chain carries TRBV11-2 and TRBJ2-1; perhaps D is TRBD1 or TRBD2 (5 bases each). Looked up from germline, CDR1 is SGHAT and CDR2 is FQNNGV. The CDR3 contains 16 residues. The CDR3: CASNLEPGRGFTEQFF. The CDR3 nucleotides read TGCGCCAGCAACTTGGAACCGGGACGGGGATTCACCGAGCAGTTCTTC. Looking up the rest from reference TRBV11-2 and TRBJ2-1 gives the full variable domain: EAGVAQSPRYKIIEKRQSVAFWCNPISGHATLYWYQQILGQGPKLLIQFQNNGVVDDSQLPKDRFSAERLKGVDSTLKIQPAKLEDSAVYLCASNLEPGRGFTEQFFGPGTRLTVL.

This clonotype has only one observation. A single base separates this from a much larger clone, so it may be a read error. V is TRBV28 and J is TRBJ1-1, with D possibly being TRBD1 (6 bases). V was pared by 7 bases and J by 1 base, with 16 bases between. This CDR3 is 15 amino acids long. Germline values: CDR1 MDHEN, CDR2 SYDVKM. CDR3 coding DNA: TGTGCCAGCAACACTGACAGGACGCAGAACACTGAAGCTTTCTTT. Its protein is CASNTDRTQNTEAFF.

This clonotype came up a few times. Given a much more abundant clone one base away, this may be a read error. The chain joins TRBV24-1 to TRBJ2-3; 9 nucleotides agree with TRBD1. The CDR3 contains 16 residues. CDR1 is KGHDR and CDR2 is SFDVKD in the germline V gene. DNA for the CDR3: TGTGTCACCAGTGACCGTGACAGGGGGGTTACAGATACGCAGTATTTT. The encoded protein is CVTSDRDRGVTDTQYF.

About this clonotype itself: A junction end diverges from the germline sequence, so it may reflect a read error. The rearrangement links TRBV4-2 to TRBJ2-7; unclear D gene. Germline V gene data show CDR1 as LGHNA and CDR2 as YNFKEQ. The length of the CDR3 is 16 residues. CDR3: CATSHAVEAVPYKQYF. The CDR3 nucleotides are TGTGCCACGAGCCATGCAGTAGAGGCGGTCCCCTACAAGCAGTACTTC.

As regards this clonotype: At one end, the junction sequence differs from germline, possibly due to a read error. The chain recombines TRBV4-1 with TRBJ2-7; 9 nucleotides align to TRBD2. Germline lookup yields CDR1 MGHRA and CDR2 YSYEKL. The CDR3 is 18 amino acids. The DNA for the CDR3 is TGCGCCAGCAGCCAAGAATCCTCATTGGTAGCGGGAGTTAACGAGCAGTATTTC. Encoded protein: CASSQESSLVAGVNEQYF.

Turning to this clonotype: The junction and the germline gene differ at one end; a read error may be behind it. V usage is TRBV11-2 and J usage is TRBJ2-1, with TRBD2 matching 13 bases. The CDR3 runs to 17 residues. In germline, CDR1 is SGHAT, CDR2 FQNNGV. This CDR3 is CASCLRVTSGRAGEQFF. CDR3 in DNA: TGTGCCAGCTGCTTACGTGTTACTAGCGGGAGGGCCGGTGAGCAGTTCTTT.

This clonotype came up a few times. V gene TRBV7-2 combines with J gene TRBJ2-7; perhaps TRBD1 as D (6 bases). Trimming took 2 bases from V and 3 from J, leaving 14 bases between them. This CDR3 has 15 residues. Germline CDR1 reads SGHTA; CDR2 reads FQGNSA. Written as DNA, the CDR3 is TGTGCCAGCAGCTTAAGCTCAGGGGCTCTCTACGAGCAGTACTTC. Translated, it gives CASSLSSGALYEQYF.

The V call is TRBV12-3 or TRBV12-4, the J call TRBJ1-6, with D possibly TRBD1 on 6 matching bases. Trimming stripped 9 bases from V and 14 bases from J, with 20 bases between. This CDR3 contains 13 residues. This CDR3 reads CASSDYRESSLHF. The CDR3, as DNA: TGTGCCAGTAGCGATTACAGGGAATCATCCCTCCACTTT.

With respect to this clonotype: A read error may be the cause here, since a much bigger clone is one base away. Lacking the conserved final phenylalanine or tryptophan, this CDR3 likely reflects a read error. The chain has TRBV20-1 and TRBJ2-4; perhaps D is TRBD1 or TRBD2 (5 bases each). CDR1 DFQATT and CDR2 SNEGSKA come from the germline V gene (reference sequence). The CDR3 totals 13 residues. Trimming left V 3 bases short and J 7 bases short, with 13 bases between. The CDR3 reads CSASWDEANIQYL. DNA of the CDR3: TGCAGTGCTAGTTGGGACGAAGCCAACATTCAGTACTTA.

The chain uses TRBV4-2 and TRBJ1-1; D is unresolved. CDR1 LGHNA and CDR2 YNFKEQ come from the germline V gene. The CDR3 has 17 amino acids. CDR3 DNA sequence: TGTGCTAGCTGCCAAGAACCCCTCGGGTCTCTGGGCACTGAAGCTTTCTTT. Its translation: CASCQEPLGSLGTEAFF.

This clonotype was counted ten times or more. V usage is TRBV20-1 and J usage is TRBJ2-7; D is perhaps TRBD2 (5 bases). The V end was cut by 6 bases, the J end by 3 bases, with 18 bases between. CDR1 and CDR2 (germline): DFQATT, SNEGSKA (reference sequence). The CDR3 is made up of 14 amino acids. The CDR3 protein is CSAPRVSGNYEQYF. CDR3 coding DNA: TGCAGTGCCCCTCGGGTCAGCGGAAACTACGAGCAGTACTTC.

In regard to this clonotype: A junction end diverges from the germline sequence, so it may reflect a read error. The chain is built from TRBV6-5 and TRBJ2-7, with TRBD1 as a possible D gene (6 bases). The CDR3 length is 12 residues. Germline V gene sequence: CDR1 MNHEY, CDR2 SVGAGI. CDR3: CASSSTTGELYF. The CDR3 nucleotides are TGTGCCAGCAGCTCTACGACAGGCGAGCTGTACTTC.

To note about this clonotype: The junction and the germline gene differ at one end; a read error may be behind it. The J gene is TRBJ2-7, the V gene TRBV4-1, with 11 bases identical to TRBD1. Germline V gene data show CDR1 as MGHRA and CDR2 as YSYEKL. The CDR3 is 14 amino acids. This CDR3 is CDSSPGQGANEQYF. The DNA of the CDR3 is TGCGACAGCAGCCCCGGACAGGGGGCCAACGAGCAGTACTTC.

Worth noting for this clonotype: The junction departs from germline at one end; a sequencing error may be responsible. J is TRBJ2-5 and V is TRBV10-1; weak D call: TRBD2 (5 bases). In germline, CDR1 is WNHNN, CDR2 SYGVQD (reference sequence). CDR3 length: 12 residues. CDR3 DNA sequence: TGCTCCAGACCCACCATGGGAGAGACCCAGTATTTC. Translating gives CSRPTMGETQYF.

The CDR3 nucleotides read TGTGCCAGCAGCGCGGCAGGGGATAGCAATCAGCCCCAGCATTTT. Translation gives CASSAAGDSNQPQHF. This chain connects TRBV6-1 to TRBJ1-5, with D maybe TRBD1 (6 bases). V was cut by 6 bases and J by 0 bases, with 12 bases left in between. From germline, CDR1 is MNHNS and CDR2 SASEGT. The CDR3 length is 15 residues.

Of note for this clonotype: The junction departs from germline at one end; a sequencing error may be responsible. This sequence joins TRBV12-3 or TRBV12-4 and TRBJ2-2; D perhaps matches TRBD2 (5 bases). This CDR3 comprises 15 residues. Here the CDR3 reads CASSFTGLNIGELFF. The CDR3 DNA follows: TGTGCCAGCAGTTTCACCGGGTTGAACATCGGGGAGCTGTTTTTC.

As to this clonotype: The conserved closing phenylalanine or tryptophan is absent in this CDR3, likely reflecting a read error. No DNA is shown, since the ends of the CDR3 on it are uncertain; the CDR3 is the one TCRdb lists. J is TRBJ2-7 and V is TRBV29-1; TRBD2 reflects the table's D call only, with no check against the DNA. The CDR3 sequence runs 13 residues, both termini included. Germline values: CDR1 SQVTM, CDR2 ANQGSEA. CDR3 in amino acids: CSATGLVFDEKYL.

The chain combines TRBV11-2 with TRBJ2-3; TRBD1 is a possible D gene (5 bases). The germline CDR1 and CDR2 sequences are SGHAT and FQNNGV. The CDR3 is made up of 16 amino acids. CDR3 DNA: TGTGATAGCAGCTTAGGGGTCCTAACTTGCACAGATACGCAGTATTTT. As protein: CDSSLGVLTCTDTQYF.

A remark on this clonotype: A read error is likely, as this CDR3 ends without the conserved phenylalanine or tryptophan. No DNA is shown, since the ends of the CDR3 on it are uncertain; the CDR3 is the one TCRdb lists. CDR3 in amino acids: CTGNSYLRTGINLEGDTQLL. This chain joins TRBV5-1 and TRBJ2-3; no DNA check was done on the table's D call, TRBD1. The germline gives CDR1 SGHRS, CDR2 YFSETQ. Inclusive of both ends, the CDR3 amounts to 20 amino acids.

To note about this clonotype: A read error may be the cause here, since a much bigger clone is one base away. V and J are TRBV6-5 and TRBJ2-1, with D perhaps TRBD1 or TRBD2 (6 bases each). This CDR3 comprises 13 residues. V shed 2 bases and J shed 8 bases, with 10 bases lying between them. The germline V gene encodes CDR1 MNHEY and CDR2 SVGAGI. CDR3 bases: TGTGCCAGCAGTTACGACGGGGGCCATGAGCAGTTCTTC. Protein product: CASSYDGGHEQFF.

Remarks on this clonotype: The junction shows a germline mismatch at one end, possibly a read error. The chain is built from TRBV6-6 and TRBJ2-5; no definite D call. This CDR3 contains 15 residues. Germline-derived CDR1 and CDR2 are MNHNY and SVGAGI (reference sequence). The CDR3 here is CVSSPPDPAVETQHF. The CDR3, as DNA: TGTGTCAGCAGTCCCCCGGACCCAGCTGTGGAGACCCAGCACTTC.

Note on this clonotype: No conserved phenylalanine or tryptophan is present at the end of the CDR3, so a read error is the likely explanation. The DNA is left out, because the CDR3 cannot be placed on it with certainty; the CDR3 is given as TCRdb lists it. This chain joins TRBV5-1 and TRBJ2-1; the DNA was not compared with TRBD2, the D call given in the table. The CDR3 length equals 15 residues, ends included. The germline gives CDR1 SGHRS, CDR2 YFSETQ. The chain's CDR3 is CASSQGGTALGEHFS.

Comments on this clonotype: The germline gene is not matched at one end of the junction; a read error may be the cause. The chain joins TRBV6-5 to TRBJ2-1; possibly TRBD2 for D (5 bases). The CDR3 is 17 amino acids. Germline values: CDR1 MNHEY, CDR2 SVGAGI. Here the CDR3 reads CARSYSFAPSFYNEQFF. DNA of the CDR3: TGTGCCAGAAGTTACTCCTTTGCCCCTAGCTTCTACAATGAGCAGTTCTTC.

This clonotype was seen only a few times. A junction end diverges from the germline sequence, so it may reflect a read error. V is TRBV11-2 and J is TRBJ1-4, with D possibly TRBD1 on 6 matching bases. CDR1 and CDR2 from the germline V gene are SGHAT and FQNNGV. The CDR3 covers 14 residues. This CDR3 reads CASSRGQSGEKLSF. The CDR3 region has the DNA TGTGCCAGCAGCCGAGGACAGTCTGGTGAGAAACTGTCTTTT.

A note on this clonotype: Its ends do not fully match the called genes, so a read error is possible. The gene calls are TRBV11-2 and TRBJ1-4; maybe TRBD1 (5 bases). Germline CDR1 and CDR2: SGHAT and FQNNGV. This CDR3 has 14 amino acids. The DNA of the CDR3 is TGTGCAAGCATCTTAGCAGGGATTAATGGAAAACTGTTTTTT. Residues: CASILAGINGKLFF. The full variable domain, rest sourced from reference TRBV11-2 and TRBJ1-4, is EAGVAQSPRYKIIEKRQSVAFWCNPISGHATLYWYQQILGQGPKLLIQFQNNGVVDDSQLPKDRFSAERLKGVDSTLKIQPAKLEDSAVYLCASILAGINGKLFFGSGTQLSVL.

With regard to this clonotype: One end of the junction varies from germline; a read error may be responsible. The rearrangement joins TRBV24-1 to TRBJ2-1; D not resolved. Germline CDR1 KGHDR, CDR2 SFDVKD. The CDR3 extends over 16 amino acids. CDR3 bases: TGTGACACCAGTGATCTGCGAGGAAACTCCTACAATGAGCAGTTCTTC. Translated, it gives CDTSDLRGNSYNEQFF.

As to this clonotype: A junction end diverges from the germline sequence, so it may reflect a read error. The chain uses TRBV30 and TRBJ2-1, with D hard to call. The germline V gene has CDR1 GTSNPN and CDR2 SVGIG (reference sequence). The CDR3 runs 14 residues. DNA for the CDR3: TGTGCCTGGAGGCTAAGCTTTATAATCAATGAGCAGTTCTTT. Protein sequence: CAWRLSFIINEQFF.

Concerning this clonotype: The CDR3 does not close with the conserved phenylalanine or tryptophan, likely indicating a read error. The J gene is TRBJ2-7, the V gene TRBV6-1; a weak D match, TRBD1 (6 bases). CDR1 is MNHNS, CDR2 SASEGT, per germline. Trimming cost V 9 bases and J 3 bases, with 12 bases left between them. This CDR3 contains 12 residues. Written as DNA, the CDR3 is TGTGCCAGTACTGGGGGCTACTACGAGCAGTACTCC. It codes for CASTGGYYEQYS.

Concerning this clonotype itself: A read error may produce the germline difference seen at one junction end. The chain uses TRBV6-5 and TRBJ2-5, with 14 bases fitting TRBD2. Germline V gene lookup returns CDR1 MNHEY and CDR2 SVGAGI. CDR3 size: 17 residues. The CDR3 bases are TGCGCCATCAGTTATGGGACTAGCGGGAGAGATCAAGAGACCCAGTACTTC. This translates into CAISYGTSGRDQETQYF.